These 24 T cell receptor beta chains came from one sample sequenced in a study of blood T cells in healthy people across ages. Primed by a sample-barcoded 5' primer and a J-beta primer mix, a second PCR proceeded for about 7 to 11 cycles. Each CDR3 protein is one row after TCRdb ran MiXCR on the 5' RACE reads. The table has around 750,000 distinct CDR3 sequences, 53% seen once. The specimen sequenced was blood. The receptors derive from a man at least 80 years old in good health.

This clonotype showed up just a few times. The chain couples TRBV7-9 to TRBJ2-1, with TRBD1 matching over 8 bases. With 4 bases clipped from V and 7 bases from J, the junction kept 15 bases outside the gene matches. Germline V lookup: CDR1 SEHNR, CDR2 FQNEAQ (reference sequence). The CDR3 length is 17 residues. CDR3 sequence reads: CASSSISQGAGGNEQFF. DNA of the CDR3: TGTGCCAGCAGCTCCATATCCCAGGGGGCCGGCGGGAATGAGCAGTTCTTC.

The chain links TRBV2 to TRBJ2-5; TRBD1 agrees at 8 bases. The closer fit of TRBJ2-7 to the DNA end suggests the J call may be wrong. The germline CDR1 and CDR2 sequences are SNHLY and FYNNEI. The CDR3 has 14 residues. The CDR3: CASSGGTGSYEQYF. CDR3 nucleotides: TGTGCCAGCAGTGGGGGGACAGGTTCCTACGAGCAGTACTTC.

Many counts were recorded for this clonotype. This chain joins TRBV12-3 or TRBV12-4 and TRBJ2-5; D ambiguous. V was clipped by 2 bases and J by 2 bases, with 6 bases between them. The CDR3 covers 13 residues. Here the CDR3 DNA reads TGTGCCAGCAGTTTATTGGGACAAGAGACCCAGTACTTC. Translating it yields CASSLLGQETQYF.

This clonotype showed up just once. V gene TRBV27 combines with J gene TRBJ1-2; tentatively, D is TRBD1 (5 bases). Germline CDR1 MNHEY, CDR2 SMNVEV (reference sequence). This CDR3 is 14 amino acids long. Trimming took off 5 bases at V and 3 bases at J, with 13 bases between the two ends. CDR3 sequence reads: CASSLRQRDYGYTF. The CDR3 region has the DNA TGTGCCAGCAGTCTACGACAGAGGGACTATGGCTACACCTTC.

V usage is TRBV12-3 or TRBV12-4 and J usage is TRBJ2-2, with TRBD1 identical over 8 bases. The trim removed 5 bases at V and 1 base at J, leaving 3 bases unmatched. The CDR3 consists of 15 residues. The CDR3 loop reads CASSPGTGNTGELFF. The CDR3 bases are TGTGCCAGCAGTCCCGGGACAGGGAACACCGGGGAGCTGTTTTTT.

The rearrangement links TRBV9 to TRBJ2-1, with 11 bases matching TRBD1. With V trimmed by 0 bases and J by 9 bases, 5 bases remained unmatched. Germline V gene sequence: CDR1 SGDLS, CDR2 YYNGEE. CDR3 length: 15 residues. CDR3 nucleotide sequence: TGTGCCAGCAGCGTAGAAGGGACAGGGGGTATTGAGCAGTTCTTC. Encoded protein: CASSVEGTGGIEQFF.

The chain links TRBV5-1 to TRBJ2-1; a weak D match, TRBD1 (6 bases). The CDR3 sequence is 15 residues long. Germline loops: CDR1 SGHRS, CDR2 YFSETQ. V dropped 4 bases and J dropped 1 base, with 12 bases sitting between them. The CDR3: CASSRTGPSYNEQFF. The CDR3, as DNA: TGCGCCAGCAGCCGAACAGGGCCTTCCTACAATGAGCAGTTCTTC.

This clonotype was recorded a few times. This sequence joins TRBV5-1 and TRBJ2-1, with 7 bases aligning to TRBD1. The CDR3 covers 15 residues. The J segment lost 0 bases and the V segment lost 4 bases, leaving 4 bases of the junction unmatched. From germline, CDR1 is SGHRS and CDR2 YFSETQ. In nucleotides, the CDR3 is TGCGCCAGCAGCGCTACAGGGGACTCCTACAATGAGCAGTTCTTC. It encodes CASSATGDSYNEQFF.

V is TRBV20-1 and J is TRBJ1-2, with D unclear. The ends were cut back, 4 bases at V and 8 bases at J, with 14 bases in the middle. Per germline, CDR1 DFQATT and CDR2 SNEGSKA (reference sequence). The CDR3 spans 12 residues. CDR3 coding DNA: TGCAGTGCTATAGGGAGGGCCAGGGGCTACACCTTC. Its protein is CSAIGRARGYTF.

This clonotype was detected once. V gene TRBV9 combines with J gene TRBJ2-5; 7 bases agree with TRBD2. CDR1 is SGDLS and CDR2 is YYNGEE in the germline V gene. Unmatched junction bases numbered 4, after V lost 4 bases and J lost 1 base. The CDR3 has 14 residues. CDR3 in DNA: TGTGCCAGCAGCCCCAGACTAGCCCAAGAGACCCAGTACTTC. Protein product: CASSPRLAQETQYF.

The chain couples TRBV7-9 to TRBJ2-7, with TRBD1 matching over 7 bases. The V segment lost 10 bases and the J segment 8 bases; nucleotides outside the gene matches: 8. This CDR3 has 11 amino acids. Germline values: CDR1 SEHNR, CDR2 FQNEAQ (reference sequence). CDR3 region: CAILTGEQQYF. CDR3 sequence (DNA): TGTGCCATCCTAACAGGGGAGCAGCAGTACTTC.

The chain has TRBV18 and TRBJ2-7, with 8 nucleotides matching TRBD1. Germline V CDR1 and CDR2: KGHSH, LQKENI. The V segment lost 4 bases and the J segment 4 bases; nucleotides outside the gene matches: 9. This CDR3 region has 15 residues. This CDR3 reads CASSRGTGNRYEQYF. The DNA for the CDR3 is TGTGCCAGCTCACGGGGGACAGGAAACCGATACGAGCAGTACTTC.

The genes are TRBV25-1 and TRBJ2-5; the D call may be TRBD1 or TRBD2 (5 bases each). Trimming removed 3 bases at V and 11 bases at J, with 19 bases between. The length of the CDR3 is 14 residues. From germline, CDR1 is MGHDK and CDR2 SYGVNS. This chain's CDR3 is CASSESGTAGKQYF. In DNA, the CDR3 is TGTGCCAGCAGTGAGTCCGGGACCGCAGGCAAGCAGTACTTC.

This clonotype was seen a handful of times. This chain joins TRBV5-1 and TRBJ2-1, with D perhaps matching TRBD2 (5 bases). CDR3 length: 15 residues. Germline V lookup: CDR1 SGHRS, CDR2 YFSETQ. V was cut by 4 bases and J by 5 bases, with 16 bases left in between. The CDR3 region has the DNA TGCGCCAGCAGCCGGGTGCTAGCTAATAACAATGAGCAGTTCTTC. The encoded protein is CASSRVLANNNEQFF.

The gene calls are TRBV2 and TRBJ2-1, with D maybe TRBD1 (5 bases). This CDR3 region has 12 residues. The germline V gene has CDR1 SNHLY and CDR2 FYNNEI. V was trimmed by 9 bases and J by 6 bases, leaving 12 bases between them. The CDR3 reads CASSGAANEQFF. DNA of the CDR3: TGTGCCAGTTCTGGGGCGGCCAATGAGCAGTTCTTC. Full variable domain (missing parts from reference TRBV2 and TRBJ2-1): EPEVTQTPSHQVTQMGQEVILRCVPISNHLYFYWYRQILGQKVEFLVSFYNNEISEKSEIFDDQFSVERPDGSNFTLKIRSTKLEDSAMYFCASSGAANEQFFGPGTRLTVL.

This clonotype has more than one count but fewer than ten. V is TRBV5-5 and J is TRBJ1-2, with a weak D call TRBD1 (6 bases). The germline CDR1 and CDR2 sequences are SGHKS and YYEKEE (reference sequence). Trimming pared 2 bases from V and 0 bases from J, leaving 14 bases between. The CDR3 runs to 16 residues. This CDR3 reads CASSFSPTGTNYGYTF. The CDR3 region has the DNA TGTGCCAGCAGCTTTTCCCCTACAGGGACTAACTATGGCTACACCTTC.

This clonotype was counted only a few times. V and J are TRBV20-1 and TRBJ2-5; D gene uncertain. This CDR3 is built from 13 residues. Trimming left V 6 bases short and J 1 base short, with 12 bases between. Germline V gives CDR1 DFQATT, CDR2 SNEGSKA (reference sequence). CDR3 amino acids: CSAPPQIQETQYF. In DNA, the CDR3 is TGCAGTGCCCCACCGCAAATCCAAGAGACCCAGTACTTC.

The V and J genes are TRBV7-2 and TRBJ2-1; D could derive from TRBD1 or TRBD2 (5 bases each). This CDR3 is 15 amino acids long. Germline CDR1 is SGHTA and CDR2 is FQGNSA. The V and J ends lost 3 bases and 6 bases respectively, with 15 bases between them. CDR3 DNA sequence: TGTGCCAGCAGCTTGGGACCCGGGCGGGTCAATGAGCAGTTCTTC. This translates into CASSLGPGRVNEQFF.

The sample holds one count of this clonotype. The V gene is TRBV6-5, the J gene TRBJ2-1; TRBD2 aligns across 7 bases. The germline gives CDR1 MNHEY, CDR2 SVGAGI. J gave up 0 bases and V 0 bases, and 2 bases lay outside the gene matches. The CDR3 has 16 amino acids. Here the CDR3 DNA reads TGTGCCAGCAGTTACTCCGGACTAGTCTCCTACAATGAGCAGTTCTTC. It is translated as CASSYSGLVSYNEQFF.

V is TRBV5-1 and J is TRBJ2-5; perhaps D is TRBD1 or TRBD2 (6 bases each). The CDR3 contains 15 residues. CDR1 and CDR2 from the germline V gene are SGHRS and YFSETQ. V lost 3 bases and J lost 5, with 17 bases in between. This CDR3 reads CASSSRGGLGETQYF. CDR3 DNA sequence: TGCGCCAGCAGCTCACGAGGGGGGCTCGGGGAGACCCAGTACTTC.

The chain joins TRBV20-1 to TRBJ2-4, with 11 bases fitting TRBD2. The J call is in doubt because the DNA end fits TRBJ2-7 better. Germline V gene data show CDR1 as DFQATT and CDR2 as SNEGSKA (reference sequence). This CDR3 is 15 amino acids long. DNA of the CDR3: TGCAGTGCTAGCCTCACTAGCGGGAGTACGAGCGAGCAGTACTTC. Protein sequence: CSASLTSGSTSEQYF.

This rearrangement joins TRBV12-3 or TRBV12-4 to TRBJ1-1; TRBD1 is a possible D gene (6 bases). The CDR3 runs 13 residues. Trimming removed 1 base at V and 11 bases at J, with 14 bases between. The CDR3 spells CASSLGGRFKAFF. CDR3 DNA: TGTGCCAGCAGTTTAGGGGGGCGATTTAAGGCTTTCTTT.

J is TRBJ2-7 and V is TRBV6-5; D not resolved. Trimming took 4 bases from V and 3 from J, leaving 16 bases between them. The CDR3 extends over 15 amino acids. From germline, CDR1 is MNHEY and CDR2 SVGAGI. The CDR3 bases are TGTGCCAGCAGTTGTATTAGAGACCCCCTCTACGAGCAGTACTTC. Translated: CASSCIRDPLYEQYF.

In this sample, this clonotype turned up a few times. The chain has TRBV6-5 and TRBJ2-3; a weak D match, TRBD1 (6 bases). The CDR3 is 15 amino acids. Per the germline V gene, CDR1 is MNHEY and CDR2 is SVGAGI. V lost 6 bases, J lost 14 bases, and 27 bases lay in between. In DNA form, the CDR3 reads TGTGCCAGCAGGCACCTAAGGGGGACGGACAGATACGCGTATTTT. It codes for CASRHLRGTDRYAYF.